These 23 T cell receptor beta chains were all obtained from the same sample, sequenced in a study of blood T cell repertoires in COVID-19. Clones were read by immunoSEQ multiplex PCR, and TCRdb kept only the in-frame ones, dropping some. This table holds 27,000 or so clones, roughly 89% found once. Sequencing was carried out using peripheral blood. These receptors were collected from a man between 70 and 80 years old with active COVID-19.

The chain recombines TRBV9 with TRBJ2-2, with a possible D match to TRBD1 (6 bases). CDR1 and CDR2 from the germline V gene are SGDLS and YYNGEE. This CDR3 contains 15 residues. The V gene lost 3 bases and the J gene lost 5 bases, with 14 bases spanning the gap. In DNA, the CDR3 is TGTGCCAGCAGCGAGAAACAGGGTAGTACCGGGGAGCTGTTTTTT. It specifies CASSEKQGSTGELFF. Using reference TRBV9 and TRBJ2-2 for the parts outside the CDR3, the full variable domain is DSGVTQTPKHLITATGQRVTLRCSPRSGDLSVYWYQQSLDQGLQFLIQYYNGEERAKGNILERFSAQQFPDLHSELNLSSLELGDSALYFCASSEKQGSTGELFFGEGSRLTVL.

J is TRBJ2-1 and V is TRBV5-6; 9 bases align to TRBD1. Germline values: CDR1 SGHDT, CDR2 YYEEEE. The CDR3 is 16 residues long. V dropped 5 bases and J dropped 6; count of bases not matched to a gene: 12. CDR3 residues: CASRQTGTGRVNEQFF. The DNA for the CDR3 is TGTGCCAGCAGACAAACCGGGACAGGGCGAGTCAATGAGCAGTTCTTC. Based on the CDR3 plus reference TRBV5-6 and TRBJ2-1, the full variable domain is DAGVTQSPTHLIKTRGQQVTLRCSPKSGHDTVSWYQQALGQGPQFIFQYYEEEERQRGNFPDRFSGHQFPNYSSELNVNALLLGDSALYLCASRQTGTGRVNEQFFGPGTRLTVL.

The CDR3 protein is CASSDPRWRGGGADTQYF. The CDR3 DNA reads as TGTGCCAGCAGTGACCCCCGGTGGCGGGGGGGTGGGGCAGATACGCAGTATTTT. This chain connects TRBV6-4 to TRBJ2-3, with 9 positions matching TRBD2. CDR3 size: 18 residues. Germline values: CDR1 MRHNA, CDR2 SNTAGT. The junction had 13 bases not matched to a gene; V was cut back by 2 bases and J by 4 bases.

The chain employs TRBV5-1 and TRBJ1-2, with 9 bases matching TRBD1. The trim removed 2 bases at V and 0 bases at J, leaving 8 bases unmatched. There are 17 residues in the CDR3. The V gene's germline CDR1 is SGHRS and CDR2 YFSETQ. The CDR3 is CASSFMTGGRSNYGYTF. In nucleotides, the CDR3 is TGCGCCAGCAGCTTTATGACAGGGGGTCGATCTAACTATGGCTACACCTTC.

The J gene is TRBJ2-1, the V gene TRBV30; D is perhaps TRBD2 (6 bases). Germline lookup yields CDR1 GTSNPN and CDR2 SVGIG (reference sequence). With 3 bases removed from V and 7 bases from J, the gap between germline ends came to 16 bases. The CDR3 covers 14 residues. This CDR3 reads CAWSHASGRNEQFF. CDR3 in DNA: TGTGCCTGGAGCCACGCCTCAGGGAGGAATGAGCAGTTCTTC.

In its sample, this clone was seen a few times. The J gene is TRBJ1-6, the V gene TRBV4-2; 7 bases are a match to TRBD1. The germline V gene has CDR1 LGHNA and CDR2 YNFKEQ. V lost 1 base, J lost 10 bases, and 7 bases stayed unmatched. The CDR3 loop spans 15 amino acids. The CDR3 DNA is TGTGCCAGCAGCCAAGTGACAGGGACGGGATCACCCCTCCACTTT. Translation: CASSQVTGTGSPLHF.

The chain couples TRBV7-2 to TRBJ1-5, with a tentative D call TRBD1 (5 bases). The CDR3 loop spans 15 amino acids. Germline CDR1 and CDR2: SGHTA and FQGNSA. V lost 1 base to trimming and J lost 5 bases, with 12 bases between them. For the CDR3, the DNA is TGTGCCAGCAGCTTAGGAGATCTCAGGGATCAGCCCCAGCATTTT. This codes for CASSLGDLRDQPQHF.

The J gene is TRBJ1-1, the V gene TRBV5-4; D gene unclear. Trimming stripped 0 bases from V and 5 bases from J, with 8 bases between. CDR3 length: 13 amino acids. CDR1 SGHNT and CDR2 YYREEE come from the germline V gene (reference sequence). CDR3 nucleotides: TGTGCCAGCAGCTTGGCGGGAGCAACTGAAGCTTTCTTT. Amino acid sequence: CASSLAGATEAFF.

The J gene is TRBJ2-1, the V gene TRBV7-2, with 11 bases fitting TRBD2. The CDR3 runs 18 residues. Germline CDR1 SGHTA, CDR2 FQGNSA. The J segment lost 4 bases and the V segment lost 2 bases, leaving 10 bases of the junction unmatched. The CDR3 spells CASSLSSGGALKYNEQFF. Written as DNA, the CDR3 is TGTGCCAGCAGCTTAAGTAGCGGGGGGGCCCTAAAATACAATGAGCAGTTCTTC.

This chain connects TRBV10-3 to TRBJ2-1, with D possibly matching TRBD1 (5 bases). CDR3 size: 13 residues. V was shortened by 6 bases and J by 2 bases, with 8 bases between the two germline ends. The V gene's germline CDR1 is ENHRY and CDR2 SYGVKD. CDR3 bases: TGTGCCATCAGAGGGGTCACCTACAATGAGCAGTTCTTC. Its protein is CAIRGVTYNEQFF.

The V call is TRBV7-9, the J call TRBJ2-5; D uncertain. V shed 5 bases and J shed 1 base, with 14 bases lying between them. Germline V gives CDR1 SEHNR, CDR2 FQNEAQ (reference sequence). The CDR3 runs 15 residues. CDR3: CASSPQPGAQETQYF. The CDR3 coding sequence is TGTGCCAGCAGCCCCCAGCCAGGTGCCCAAGAGACCCAGTACTTC.

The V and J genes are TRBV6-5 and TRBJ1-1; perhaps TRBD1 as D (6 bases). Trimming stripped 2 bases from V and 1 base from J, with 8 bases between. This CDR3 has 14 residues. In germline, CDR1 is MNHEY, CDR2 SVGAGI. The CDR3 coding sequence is TGTGCCAGCAGTTACATCAGGGGGAACACTGAAGCTTTCTTT. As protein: CASSYIRGNTEAFF.

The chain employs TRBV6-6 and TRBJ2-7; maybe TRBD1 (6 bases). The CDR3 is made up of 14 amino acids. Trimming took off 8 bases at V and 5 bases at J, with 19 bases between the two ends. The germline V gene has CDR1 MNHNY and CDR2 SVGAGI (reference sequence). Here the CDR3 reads CASGTTHRANEQYF. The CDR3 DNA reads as TGTGCCAGCGGAACCACTCACAGGGCCAACGAGCAGTACTTC.

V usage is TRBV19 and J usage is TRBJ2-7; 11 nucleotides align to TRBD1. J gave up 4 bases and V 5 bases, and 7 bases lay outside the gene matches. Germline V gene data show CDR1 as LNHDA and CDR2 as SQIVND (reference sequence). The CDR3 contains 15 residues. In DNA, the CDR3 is TGTGCCAGTAGTCCTGGACAGGGGGCACGATACGAGCAGTACTTC. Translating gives CASSPGQGARYEQYF.

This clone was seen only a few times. The CDR3 bases are TGCGCCAGCAGCCAAGATGTCCCTATTTCCTACGAGCAGTACTTC. It encodes CASSQDVPISYEQYF. The chain links TRBV4-1 to TRBJ2-7, with D unclear. The CDR3 consists of 15 residues. Germline assignment: CDR1 MGHRA and CDR2 YSYEKL. V was pared by 0 bases and J by 1 base, with 10 bases between.

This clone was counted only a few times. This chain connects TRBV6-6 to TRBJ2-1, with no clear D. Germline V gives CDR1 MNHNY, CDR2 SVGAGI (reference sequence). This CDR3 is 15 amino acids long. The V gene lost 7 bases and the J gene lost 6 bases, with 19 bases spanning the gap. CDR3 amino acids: CASNITPELGNEQFF. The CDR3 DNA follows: TGTGCCAGCAACATCACCCCGGAGCTCGGCAATGAGCAGTTCTTC.

The CDR3 protein is CASSLTGSYQPQHF. As DNA, the CDR3 is TGTGCCAGCAGCCTGACGGGGTCTTATCAGCCCCAGCATTTT. The chain uses TRBV3-1 (or the pseudogene TRBV3-2) and TRBJ1-5; no definite D call. Per the germline V gene, CDR1 is LGHDT and CDR2 is YNNKEL (reference sequence). CDR3 length: 14 residues. Trimming stripped 4 bases from V and 5 bases from J, with 12 bases between.

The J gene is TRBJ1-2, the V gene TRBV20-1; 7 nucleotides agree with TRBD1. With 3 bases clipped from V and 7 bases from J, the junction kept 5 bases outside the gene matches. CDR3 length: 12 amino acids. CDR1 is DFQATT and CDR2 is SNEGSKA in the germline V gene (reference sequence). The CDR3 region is CSASEGAGGYTF. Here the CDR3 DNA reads TGCAGTGCTAGTGAGGGGGCGGGTGGCTACACCTTC.

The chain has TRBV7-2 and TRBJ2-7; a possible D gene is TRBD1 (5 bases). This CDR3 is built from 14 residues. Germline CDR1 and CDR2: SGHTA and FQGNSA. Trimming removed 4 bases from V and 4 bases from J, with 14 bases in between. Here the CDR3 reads CASSWTSRVYEQYF. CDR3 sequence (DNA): TGTGCCAGCAGCTGGACATCTCGGGTATACGAGCAGTACTTC.

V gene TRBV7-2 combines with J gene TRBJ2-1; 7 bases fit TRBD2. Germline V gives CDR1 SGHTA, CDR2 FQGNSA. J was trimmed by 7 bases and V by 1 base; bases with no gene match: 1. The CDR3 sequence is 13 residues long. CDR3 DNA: TGTGCCAGCAGCTTAGTCGGGGGGAATGAGCAGTTCTTC. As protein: CASSLVGGNEQFF.

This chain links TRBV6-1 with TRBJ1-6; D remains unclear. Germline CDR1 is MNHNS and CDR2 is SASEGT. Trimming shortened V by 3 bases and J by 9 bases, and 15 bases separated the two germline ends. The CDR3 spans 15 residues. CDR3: CASSELGSLGSPLHF. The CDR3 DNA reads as TGTGCCAGCAGTGAGTTGGGCAGCCTTGGTTCACCCCTCCACTTT.

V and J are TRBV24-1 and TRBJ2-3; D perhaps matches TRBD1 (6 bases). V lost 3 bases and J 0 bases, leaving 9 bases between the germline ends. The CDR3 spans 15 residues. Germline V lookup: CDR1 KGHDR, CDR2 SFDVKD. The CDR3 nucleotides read TGTGCCACCAGTGATCCGGGACAAAGCACAGATACGCAGTATTTT. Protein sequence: CATSDPGQSTDTQYF.

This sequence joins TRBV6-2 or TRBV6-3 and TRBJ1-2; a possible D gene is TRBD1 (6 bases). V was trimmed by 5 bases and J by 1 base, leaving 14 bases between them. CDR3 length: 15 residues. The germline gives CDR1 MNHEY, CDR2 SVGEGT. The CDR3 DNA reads TGTGCCAGCAGTCACGACAGGTTTCGTAACTATGGCTACACCTTC. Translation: CASSHDRFRNYGYTF.